The sample holds a few counts of the clone carrying this TCR beta chain. The CDR3 consists of 15 residues. V dropped 6 bases and J dropped 4; count of bases not matched to a gene: 5. Germline-derived CDR1 and CDR2 are SGHTA and FQGNSA. Participants' own reports of clinical history determined their cohort assignment. Recovered status applied to Cohort 3 donors who had two consecutive negative PCRs. It also applied to those with clearance or with symptom resolution. The data stem from a study of blood T cell repertoires in COVID-19. As for the study in general: The samples span acute and convalescent COVID-19 from the United States, Italy and Spain.

In the source study's methods: Researchers report that nucleated cell counts were estimated from reference gene primer amplification. Clones were sequenced by immunoSEQ multiplex PCR, and TCRdb holds only the in-frame ones, with some missing. V, J and clone size are those of that table, while D and trimming were read from the DNA. The sample records about 180,000 clones, more than 75% being singletons. The sequence was obtained from a woman aged 50 to 60 who had recovered from COVID-19. This sequence joins TRBV7-2 and TRBJ2-1, with 11 bases lining up with TRBD2. The sequenced sample was PBMCs or T cells enriched from blood (not recorded which). The CDR3 reads CASRPRTSGYNEQFF. The CDR3 nucleotides are TGTGCCAGCAGACCCCGGACTAGCGGGTACAATGAGCAGTTCTTC.